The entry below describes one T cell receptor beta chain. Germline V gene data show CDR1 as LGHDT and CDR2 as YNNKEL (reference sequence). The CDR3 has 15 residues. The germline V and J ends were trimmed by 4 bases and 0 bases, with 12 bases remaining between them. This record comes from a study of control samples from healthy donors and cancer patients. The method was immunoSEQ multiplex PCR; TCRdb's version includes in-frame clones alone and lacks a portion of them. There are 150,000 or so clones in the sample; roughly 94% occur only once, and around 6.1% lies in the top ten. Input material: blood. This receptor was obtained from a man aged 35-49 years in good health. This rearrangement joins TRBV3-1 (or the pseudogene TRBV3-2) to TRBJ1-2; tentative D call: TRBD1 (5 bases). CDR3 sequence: CASSRSGTTNYGYTF. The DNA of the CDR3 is TGTGCCAGCAGCCGCTCCGGGACCACTAACTATGGCTACACCTTC.